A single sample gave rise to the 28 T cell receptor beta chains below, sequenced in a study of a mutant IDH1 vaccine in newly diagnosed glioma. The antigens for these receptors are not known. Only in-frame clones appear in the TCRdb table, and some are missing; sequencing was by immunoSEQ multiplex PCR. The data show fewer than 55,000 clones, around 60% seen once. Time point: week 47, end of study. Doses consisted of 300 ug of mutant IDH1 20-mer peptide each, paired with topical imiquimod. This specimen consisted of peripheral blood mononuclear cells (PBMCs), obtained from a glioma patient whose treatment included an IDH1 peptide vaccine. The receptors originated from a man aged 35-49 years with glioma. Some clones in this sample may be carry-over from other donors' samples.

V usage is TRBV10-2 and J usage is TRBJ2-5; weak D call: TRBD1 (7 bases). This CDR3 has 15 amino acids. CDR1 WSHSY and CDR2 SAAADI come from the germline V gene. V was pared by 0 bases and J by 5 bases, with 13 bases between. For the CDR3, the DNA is TGCGCCAGCAGTGAGTCAGGAGGGGGCGGGGAGACCCAGTACTTC. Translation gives CASSESGGGGETQYF.

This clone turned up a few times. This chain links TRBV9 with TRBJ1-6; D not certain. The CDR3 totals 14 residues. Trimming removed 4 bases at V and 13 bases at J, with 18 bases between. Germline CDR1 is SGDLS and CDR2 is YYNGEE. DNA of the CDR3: TGTGCCAGCAGCCAAGAGGACCTCCCCGGGCCCCTCCACTTT. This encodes CASSQEDLPGPLHF.

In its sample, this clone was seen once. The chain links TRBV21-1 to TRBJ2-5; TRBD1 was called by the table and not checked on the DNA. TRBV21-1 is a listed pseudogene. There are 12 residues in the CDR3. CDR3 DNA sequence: TGTGCCAGCAGCAGGGACAGGGAGACCCAGTACTTC. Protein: CASSRDRETQYF.

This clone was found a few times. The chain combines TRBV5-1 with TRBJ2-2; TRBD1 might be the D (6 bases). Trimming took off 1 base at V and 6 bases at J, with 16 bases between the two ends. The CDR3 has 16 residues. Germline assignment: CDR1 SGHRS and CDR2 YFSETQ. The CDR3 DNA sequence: TGCGCCAGCAGCTTGACGACAGGTTTGGGGCCCGGGGAGCTGTTTTTT. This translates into CASSLTTGLGPGELFF.

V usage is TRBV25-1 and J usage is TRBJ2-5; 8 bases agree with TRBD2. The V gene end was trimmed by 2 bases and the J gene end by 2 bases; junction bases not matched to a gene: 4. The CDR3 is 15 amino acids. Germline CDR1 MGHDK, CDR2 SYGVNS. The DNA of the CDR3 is TGTGCCAGCAGTGAACCCGGGACTAGACAAGAGACCCAGTACTTC. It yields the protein CASSEPGTRQETQYF.

The CDR3 region is CSAQGAPPYRYNEQFF. In nucleotides, the CDR3 is TGCAGCGCACAGGGGGCCCCCCCTTACCGTTACAATGAGCAGTTCTTC. The gene calls are TRBV29-1 and TRBJ2-1, with 9 nucleotides matching TRBD1. Trimming at V came to 7 bases and at J to 4 bases, leaving 14 bases not matched to a gene. The CDR3 has 16 residues. Germline V CDR1 and CDR2: SQVTM, ANQGSEA.

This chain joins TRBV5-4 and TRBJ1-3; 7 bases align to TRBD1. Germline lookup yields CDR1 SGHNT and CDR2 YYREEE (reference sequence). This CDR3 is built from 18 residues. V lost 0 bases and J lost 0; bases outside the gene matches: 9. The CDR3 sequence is CASSLGSGQTTSGNTIYF. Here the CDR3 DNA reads TGTGCCAGCAGCTTGGGCTCGGGACAGACAACCTCTGGAAACACCATATATTTT.

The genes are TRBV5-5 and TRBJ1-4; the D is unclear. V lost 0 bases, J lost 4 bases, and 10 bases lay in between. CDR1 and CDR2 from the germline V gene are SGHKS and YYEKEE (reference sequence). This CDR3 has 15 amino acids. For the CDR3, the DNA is TGTGCCAGCAGCTTGGAATACAGTAGTAATGAAAAACTGTTTTTT. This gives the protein CASSLEYSSNEKLFF. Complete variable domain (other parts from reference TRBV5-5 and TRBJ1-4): DAGVTQSPTHLIKTRGQQVTLRCSPISGHKSVSWYQQVLGQGPQFIFQYYEKEERGRGNFPDRFSARQFPNYSSELNVNALLLGDSALYLCASSLEYSSNEKLFFGSGTQLSVL.

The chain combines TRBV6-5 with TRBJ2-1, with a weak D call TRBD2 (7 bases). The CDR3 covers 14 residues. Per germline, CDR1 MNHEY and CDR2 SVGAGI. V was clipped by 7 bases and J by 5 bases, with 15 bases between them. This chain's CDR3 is CASTGGEGDNEQFF. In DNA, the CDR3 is TGTGCCAGCACCGGCGGGGAGGGGGACAATGAGCAGTTCTTC.

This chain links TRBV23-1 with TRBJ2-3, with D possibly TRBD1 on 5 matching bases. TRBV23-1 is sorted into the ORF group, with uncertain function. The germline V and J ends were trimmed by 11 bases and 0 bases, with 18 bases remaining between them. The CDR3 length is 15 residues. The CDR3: CARPGAGSSTDTQYF. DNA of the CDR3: TGCGCCCGTCCTGGGGCTGGCTCTAGCACAGATACGCAGTATTTT.

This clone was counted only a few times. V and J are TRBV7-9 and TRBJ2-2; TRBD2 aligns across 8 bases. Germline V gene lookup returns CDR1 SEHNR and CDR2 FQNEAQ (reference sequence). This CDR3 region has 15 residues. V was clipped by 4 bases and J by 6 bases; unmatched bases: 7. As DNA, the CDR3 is TGTGCCAGCAGCTCCCTGAACGGGGGGGCCGGGGAGCTGTTTTTT. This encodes CASSSLNGGAGELFF.

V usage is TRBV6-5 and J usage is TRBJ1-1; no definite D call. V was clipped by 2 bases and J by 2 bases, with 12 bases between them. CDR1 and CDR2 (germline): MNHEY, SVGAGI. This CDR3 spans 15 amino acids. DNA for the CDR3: TGTGCCAGCAGTTACGGGAGCTCCCTTAACACTGAAGCTTTCTTT. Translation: CASSYGSSLNTEAFF.

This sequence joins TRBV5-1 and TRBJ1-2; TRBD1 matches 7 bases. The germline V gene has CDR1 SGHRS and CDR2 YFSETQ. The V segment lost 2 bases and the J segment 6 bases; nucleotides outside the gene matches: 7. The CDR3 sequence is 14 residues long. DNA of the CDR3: TGCGCCAGCAGCTTACAGGGGCCTCCTAATGGCTACACCTTC. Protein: CASSLQGPPNGYTF.

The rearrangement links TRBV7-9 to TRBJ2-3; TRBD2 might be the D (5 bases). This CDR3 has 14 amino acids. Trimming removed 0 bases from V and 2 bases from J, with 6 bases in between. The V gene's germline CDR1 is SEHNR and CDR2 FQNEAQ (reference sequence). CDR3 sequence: CASSLASATDTQYF. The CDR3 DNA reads TGTGCCAGCAGCTTAGCTAGCGCCACAGATACGCAGTATTTT.

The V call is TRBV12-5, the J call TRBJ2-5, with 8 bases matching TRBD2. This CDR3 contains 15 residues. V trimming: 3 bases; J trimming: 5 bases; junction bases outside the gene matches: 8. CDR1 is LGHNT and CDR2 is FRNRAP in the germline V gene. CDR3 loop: CASGFGSGVTETQYF. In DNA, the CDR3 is TGTGCTAGTGGTTTCGGTAGCGGGGTTACGGAGACCCAGTACTTC.

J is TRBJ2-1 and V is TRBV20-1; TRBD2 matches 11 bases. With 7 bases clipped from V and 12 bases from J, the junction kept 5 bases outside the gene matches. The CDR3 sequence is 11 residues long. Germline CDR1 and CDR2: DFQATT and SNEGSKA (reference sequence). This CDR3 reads CSVPLAGGQFF. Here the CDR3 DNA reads TGCAGTGTTCCCCTAGCGGGGGGGCAGTTCTTC.

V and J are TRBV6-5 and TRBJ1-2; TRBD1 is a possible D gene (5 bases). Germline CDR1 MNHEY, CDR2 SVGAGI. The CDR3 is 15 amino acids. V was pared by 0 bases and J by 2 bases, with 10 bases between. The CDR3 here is CASSYSRVGNYGYTF. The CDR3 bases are TGTGCCAGCAGTTACTCCAGGGTAGGAAACTATGGCTACACCTTC.

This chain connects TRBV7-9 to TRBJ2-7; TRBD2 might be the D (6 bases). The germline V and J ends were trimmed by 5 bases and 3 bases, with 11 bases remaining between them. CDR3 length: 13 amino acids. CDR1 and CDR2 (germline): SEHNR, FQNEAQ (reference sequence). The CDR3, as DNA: TGTGCCAGCAGCACCCCGGGAGTCTACGAGCAGTACTTC. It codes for CASSTPGVYEQYF.

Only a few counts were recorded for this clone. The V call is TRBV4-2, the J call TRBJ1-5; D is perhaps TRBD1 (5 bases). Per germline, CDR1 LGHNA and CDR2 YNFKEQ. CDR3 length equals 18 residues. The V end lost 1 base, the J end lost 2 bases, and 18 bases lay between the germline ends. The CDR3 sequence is CASSQAMGQGIGNQPQHF. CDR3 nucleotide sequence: TGTGCCAGCAGCCAAGCTATGGGGCAGGGAATCGGCAATCAGCCCCAGCATTTT.

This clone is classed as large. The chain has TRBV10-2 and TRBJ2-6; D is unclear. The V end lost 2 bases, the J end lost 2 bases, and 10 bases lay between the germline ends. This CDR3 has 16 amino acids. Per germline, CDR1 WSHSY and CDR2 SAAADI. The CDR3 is CASSEGYLAGANVLTF. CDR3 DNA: TGCGCCAGCAGTGAGGGTTATCTGGCTGGGGCCAACGTCCTGACTTTC.

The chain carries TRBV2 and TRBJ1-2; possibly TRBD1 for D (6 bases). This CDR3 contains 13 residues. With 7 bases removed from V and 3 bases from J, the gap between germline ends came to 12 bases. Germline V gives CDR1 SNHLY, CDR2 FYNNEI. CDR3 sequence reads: CASTLDSYYGYTF. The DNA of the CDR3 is TGTGCCAGCACCCTGGACAGTTACTATGGCTACACCTTC.

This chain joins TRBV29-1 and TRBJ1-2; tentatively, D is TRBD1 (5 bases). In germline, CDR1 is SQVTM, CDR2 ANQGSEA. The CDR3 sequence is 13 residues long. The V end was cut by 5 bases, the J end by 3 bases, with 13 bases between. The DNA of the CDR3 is TGCAGCGTTATAAACAGGAACTACTATGGCTACACCTTC. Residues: CSVINRNYYGYTF.

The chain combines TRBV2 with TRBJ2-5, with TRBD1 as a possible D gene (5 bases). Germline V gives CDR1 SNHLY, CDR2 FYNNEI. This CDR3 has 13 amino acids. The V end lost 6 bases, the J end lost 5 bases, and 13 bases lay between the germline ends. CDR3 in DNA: TGTGCCAGCAGGTACAGGTTGATCGAGACCCAGTACTTC. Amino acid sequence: CASRYRLIETQYF.

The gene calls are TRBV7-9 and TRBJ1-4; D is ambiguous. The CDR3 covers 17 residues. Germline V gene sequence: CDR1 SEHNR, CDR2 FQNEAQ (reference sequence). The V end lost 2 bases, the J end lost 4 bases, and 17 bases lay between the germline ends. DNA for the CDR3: TGTGCCAGCAGCTTAAGGCTTCGGGGAGCATTTAATGAAAAACTGTTTTTT. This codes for CASSLRLRGAFNEKLFF.

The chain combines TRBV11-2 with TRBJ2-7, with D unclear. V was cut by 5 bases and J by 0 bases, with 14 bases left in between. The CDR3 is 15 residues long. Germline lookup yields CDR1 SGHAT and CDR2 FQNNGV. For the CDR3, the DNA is TGTGCCAGCAGCCCGAGGACGGATAGCTCCTACGAGCAGTACTTC. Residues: CASSPRTDSSYEQYF.

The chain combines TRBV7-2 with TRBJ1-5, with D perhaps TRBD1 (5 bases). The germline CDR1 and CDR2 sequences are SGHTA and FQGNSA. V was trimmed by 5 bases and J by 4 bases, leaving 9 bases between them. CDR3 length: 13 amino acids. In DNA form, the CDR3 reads TGTGCCAGCAGCCCCGACAGAAATCAGCCCCAGCATTTT. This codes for CASSPDRNQPQHF. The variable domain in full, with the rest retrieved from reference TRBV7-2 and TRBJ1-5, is GAGVSQSPSNKVTEKGKDVELRCDPISGHTALYWYRQSLGQGLEFLIYFQGNSAPDKSGLPSDRFSAERTGGSVSTLTIQRTQQEDSAVYLCASSPDRNQPQHFGDGTRLSIL.

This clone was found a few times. The CDR3 DNA follows: TGTGCCAGCAGCTTGAACACTGAAGCTTTCTTT. This encodes CASSLNTEAFF. The genes are TRBV7-9 and TRBJ1-1, with D unresolved. V was pared by 3 bases and J by 1 base, with 0 bases between. Germline V CDR1 and CDR2: SEHNR, FQNEAQ (reference sequence). The CDR3 length is 11 residues.

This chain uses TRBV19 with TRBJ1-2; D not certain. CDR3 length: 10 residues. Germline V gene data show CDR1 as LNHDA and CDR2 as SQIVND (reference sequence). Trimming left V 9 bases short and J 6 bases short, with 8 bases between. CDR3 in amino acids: CASPRDGYTF. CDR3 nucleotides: TGTGCCAGCCCACGGGATGGCTACACCTTC.